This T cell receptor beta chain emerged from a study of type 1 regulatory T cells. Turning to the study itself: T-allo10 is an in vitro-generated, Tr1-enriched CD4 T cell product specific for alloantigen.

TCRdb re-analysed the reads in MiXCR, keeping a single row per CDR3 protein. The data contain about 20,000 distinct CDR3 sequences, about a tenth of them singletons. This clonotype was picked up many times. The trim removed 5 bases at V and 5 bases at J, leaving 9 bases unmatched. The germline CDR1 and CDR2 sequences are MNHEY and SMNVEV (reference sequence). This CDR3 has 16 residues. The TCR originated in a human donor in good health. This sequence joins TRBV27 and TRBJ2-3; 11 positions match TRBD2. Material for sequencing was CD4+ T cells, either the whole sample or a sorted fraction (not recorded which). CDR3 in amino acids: CASSGLAGGGRDTQYF. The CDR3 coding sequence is TGTGCCAGCAGTGGATTAGCGGGGGGGGGTCGAGATACGCAGTATTTT.